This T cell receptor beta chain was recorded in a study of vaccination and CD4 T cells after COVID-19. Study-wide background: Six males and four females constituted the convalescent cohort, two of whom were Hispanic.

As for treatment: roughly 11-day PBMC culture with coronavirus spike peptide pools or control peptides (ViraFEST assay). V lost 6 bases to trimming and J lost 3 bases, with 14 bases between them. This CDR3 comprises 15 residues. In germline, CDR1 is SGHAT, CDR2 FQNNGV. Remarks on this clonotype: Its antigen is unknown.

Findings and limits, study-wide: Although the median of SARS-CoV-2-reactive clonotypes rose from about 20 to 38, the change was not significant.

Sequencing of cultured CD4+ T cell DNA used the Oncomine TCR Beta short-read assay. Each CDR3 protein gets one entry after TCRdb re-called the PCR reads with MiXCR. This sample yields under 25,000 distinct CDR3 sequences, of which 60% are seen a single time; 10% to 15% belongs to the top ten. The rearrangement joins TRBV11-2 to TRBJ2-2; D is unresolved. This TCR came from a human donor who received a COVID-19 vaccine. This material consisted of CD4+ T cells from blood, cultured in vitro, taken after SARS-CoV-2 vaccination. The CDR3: CASRSVAFHTGELFF. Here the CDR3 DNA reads TGTGCCAGCAGATCCGTGGCATTCCACACCGGGGAGCTGTTTTTT.